This TCR beta chain is drawn from a study of regulatory T cells in long-lasting Graves disease. This clonotype was picked up many times. The sample's time point: newly diagnosed GD, antithyroid drugs for less than 3 months. PBMC RNA was the source of the TCR library. The CDR3 runs to 13 residues. The V gene's germline CDR1 is SGHDT and CDR2 YYEEEE. V trimming: 3 bases; J trimming: 9 bases; junction bases outside the gene matches: 5. HTBI primers from iRepertoire and Arm-PCR of CDR3 regions yielded the TCR beta libraries. Each CDR3 protein is one row after TCRdb ran MiXCR on the multiplex PCR reads. This table holds hundreds of thousands of distinct CDR3 sequences, over 15% found once. These data also featured in a second study, about T cells in Graves' hyperthyroidism and ophthalmopathy. This second study says: First-round RT-PCR targeting the TCR CDR3 was performed with the HTBI primer set. Within blood appeared most thyroid clonotypes that had expanded above 0.001.

Source: peripheral blood mononuclear cells (PBMCs), taken at new diagnosis, from a patient treated with antithyroid drugs. This clonotype originated in a man aged 40-50 years with Graves disease. The V call is TRBV5-6, the J call TRBJ2-4, with TRBD1 identical over 8 bases. DNA of the CDR3: TGTGCCAGCAGCTCGACAGGGGCGGTCATTCAGTACTTC. Its translation is CASSSTGAVIQYF.